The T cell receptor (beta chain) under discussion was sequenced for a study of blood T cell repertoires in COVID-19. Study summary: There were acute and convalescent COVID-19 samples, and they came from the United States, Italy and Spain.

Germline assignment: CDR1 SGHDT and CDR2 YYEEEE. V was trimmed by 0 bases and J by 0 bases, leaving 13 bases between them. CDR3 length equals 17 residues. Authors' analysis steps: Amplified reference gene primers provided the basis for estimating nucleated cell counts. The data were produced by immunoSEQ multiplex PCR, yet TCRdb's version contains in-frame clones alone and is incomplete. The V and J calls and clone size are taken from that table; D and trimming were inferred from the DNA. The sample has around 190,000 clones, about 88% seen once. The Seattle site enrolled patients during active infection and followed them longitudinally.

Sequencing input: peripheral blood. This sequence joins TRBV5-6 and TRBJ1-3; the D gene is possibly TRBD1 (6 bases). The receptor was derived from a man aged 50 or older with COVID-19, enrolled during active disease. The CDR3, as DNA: TGTGCCAGCAGCTTGGGGATTCAGGGGTTCTCTGGAAACACCATATATTTT. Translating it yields CASSLGIQGFSGNTIYF.